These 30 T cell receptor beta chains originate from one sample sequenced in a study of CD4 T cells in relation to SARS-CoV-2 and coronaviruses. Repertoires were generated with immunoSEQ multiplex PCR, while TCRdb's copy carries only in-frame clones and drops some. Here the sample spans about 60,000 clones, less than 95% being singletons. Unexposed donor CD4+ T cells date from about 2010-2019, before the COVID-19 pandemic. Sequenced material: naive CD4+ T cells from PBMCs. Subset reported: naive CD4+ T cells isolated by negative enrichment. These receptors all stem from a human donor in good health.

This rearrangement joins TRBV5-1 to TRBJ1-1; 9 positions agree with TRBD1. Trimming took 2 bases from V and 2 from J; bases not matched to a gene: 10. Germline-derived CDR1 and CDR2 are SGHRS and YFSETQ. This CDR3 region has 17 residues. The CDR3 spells CASSLPRTGVFNTEAFF. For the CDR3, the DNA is TGCGCCAGCAGCTTACCTCGGACAGGGGTTTTTAACACTGAAGCTTTCTTT.

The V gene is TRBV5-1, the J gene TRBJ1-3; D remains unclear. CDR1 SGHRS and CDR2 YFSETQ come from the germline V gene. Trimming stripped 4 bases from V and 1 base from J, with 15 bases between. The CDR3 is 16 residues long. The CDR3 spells CASSTSALPSGNTIYF. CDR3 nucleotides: TGCGCCAGCAGCACGTCGGCCCTACCGTCTGGAAACACCATATATTTT.

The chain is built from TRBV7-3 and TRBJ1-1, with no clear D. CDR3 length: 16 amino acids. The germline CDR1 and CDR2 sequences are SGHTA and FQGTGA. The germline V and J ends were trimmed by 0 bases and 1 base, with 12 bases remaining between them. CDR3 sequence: CASSLTGPTTNTEAFF. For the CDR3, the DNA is TGTGCCAGCAGCTTAACGGGCCCGACGACGAACACTGAAGCTTTCTTT.

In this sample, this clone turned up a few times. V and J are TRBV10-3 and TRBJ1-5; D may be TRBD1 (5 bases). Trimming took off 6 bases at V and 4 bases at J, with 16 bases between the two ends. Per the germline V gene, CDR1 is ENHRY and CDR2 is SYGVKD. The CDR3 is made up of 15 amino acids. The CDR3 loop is CAIRGTNLENQPQHF. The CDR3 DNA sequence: TGTGCCATCAGGGGGACGAACCTAGAGAATCAGCCCCAGCATTTT.

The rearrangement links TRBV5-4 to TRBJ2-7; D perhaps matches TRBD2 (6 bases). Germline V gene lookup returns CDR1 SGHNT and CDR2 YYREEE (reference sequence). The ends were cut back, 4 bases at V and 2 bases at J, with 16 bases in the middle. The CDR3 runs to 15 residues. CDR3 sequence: CASSLPGLDTYEQYF. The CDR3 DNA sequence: TGTGCCAGCAGCCTACCGGGACTCGATACCTACGAGCAGTACTTC.

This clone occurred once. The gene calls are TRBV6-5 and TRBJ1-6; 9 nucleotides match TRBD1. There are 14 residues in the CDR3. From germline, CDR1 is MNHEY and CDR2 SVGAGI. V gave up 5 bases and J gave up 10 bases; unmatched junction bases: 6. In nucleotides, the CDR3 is TGTGCCAGCAGTATAGACAGGGGGGTCTCACCCCTCCACTTT. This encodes CASSIDRGVSPLHF.

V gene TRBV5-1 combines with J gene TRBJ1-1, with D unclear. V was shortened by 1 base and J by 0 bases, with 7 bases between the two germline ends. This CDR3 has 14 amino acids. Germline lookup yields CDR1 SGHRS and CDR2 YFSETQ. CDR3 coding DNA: TGCGCCAGCAGCTTGCCGGGTATGAACACTGAAGCTTTCTTT. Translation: CASSLPGMNTEAFF. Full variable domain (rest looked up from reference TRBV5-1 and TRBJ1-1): KAGVTQTPRYLIKTRGQQVTLSCSPISGHRSVSWYQQTPGQGLQFLFEYFSETQRNKGNFPGRFSGRQFSNSRSEMNVSTLELGDSALYLCASSLPGMNTEAFFGQGTRLTVV.

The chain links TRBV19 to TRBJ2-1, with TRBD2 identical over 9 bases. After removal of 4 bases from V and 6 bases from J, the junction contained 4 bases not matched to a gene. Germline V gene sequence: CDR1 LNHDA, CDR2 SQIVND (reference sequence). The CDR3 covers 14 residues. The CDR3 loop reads CASSNSGSSNEQFF. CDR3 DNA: TGTGCCAGTAGTAATAGCGGGAGCTCCAATGAGCAGTTCTTC.

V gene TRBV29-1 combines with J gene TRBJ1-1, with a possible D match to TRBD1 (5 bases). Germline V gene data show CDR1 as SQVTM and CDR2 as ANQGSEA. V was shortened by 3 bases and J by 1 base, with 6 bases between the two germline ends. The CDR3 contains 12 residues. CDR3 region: CSVDRANTEAFF. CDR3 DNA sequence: TGCAGCGTTGACAGGGCGAACACTGAAGCTTTCTTT.

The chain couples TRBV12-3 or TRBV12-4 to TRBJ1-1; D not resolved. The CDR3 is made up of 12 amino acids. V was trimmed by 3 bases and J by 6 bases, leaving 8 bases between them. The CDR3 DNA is TGTGCCAGCAGTTTTAAGGGAGCTGAAGCTTTCTTT. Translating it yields CASSFKGAEAFF.

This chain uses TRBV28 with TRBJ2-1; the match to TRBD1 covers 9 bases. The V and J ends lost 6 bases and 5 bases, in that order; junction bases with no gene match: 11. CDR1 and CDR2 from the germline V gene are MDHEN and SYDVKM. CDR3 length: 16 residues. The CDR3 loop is CASSPSGTGKHNEQFF. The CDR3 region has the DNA TGTGCCAGCAGCCCCTCCGGGACAGGGAAACACAATGAGCAGTTCTTC.

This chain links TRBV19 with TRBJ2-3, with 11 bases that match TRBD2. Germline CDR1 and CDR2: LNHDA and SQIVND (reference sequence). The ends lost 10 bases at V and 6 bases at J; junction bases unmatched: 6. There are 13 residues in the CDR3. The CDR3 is CATLAGGPDTQYF. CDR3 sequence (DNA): TGTGCCACCTTAGCGGGAGGGCCCGATACGCAGTATTTT.

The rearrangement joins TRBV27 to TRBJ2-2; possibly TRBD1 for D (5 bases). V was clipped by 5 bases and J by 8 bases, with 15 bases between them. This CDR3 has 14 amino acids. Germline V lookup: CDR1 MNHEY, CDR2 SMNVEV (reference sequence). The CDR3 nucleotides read TGTGCCAGCAGTGGTCAAGTGGGGCCTGGGGAGCTGTTTTTT. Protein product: CASSGQVGPGELFF.

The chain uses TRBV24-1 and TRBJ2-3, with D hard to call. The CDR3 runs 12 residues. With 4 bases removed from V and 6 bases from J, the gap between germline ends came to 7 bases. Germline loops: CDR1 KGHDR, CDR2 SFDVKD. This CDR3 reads CATSENGDTQYF. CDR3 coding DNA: TGTGCCACCAGTGAAAACGGGGATACGCAGTATTTT.

DNA for the CDR3: TGTGCCAGTAGTCCCTATTTAACTAGCGGGGCCTCCTACGAGCAGTACTTC. Amino acids: CASSPYLTSGASYEQYF. V gene TRBV19 combines with J gene TRBJ2-7; 10 nucleotides agree with TRBD2. Germline V gene lookup returns CDR1 LNHDA and CDR2 SQIVND (reference sequence). CDR3 size: 17 residues. V shed 5 bases, J shed 0 bases, and the junction held 10 bases outside the gene matches.

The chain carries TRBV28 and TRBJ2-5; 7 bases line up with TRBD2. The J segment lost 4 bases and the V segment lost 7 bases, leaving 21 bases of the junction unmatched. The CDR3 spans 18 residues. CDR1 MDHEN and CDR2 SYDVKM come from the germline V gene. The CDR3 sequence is CASTPLGGRATSPETQYF. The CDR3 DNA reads TGTGCCAGCACCCCCTTGGGGGGGAGGGCCACCTCTCCAGAGACCCAGTACTTC.

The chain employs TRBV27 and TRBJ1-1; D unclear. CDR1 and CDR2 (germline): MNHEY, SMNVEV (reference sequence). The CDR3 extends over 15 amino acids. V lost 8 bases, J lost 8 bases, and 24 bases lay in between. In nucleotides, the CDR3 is TGTGCCAGCCCGGGCGGGTTGCGGGAGCGGATAGAAGCTTTCTTT. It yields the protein CASPGGLRERIEAFF.

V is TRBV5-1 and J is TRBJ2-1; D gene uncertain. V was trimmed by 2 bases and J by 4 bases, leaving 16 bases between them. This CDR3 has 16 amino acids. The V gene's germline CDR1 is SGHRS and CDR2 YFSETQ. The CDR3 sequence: CASSFVDGVSYNEQFF. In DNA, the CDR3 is TGCGCCAGCAGCTTCGTGGACGGAGTTTCTTACAATGAGCAGTTCTTC.

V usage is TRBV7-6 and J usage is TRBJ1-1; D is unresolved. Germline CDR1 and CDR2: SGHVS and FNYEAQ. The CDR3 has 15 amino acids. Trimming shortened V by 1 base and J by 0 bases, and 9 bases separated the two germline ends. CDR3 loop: CASSLEGRMNTEAFF. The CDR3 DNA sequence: TGTGCCAGCAGCTTAGAGGGCCGAATGAACACTGAAGCTTTCTTT.

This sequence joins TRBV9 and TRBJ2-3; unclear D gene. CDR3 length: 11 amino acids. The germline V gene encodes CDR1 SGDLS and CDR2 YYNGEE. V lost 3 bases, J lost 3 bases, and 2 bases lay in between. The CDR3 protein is CASSATDTQYF. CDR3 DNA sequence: TGTGCCAGCAGCGCTACAGATACGCAGTATTTT.

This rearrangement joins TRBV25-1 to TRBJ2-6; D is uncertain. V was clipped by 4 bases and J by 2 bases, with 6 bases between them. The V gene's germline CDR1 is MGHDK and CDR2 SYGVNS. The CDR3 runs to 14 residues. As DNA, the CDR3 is TGTGCCAGCAGTGTGGCGGCTGGGGCCAACGTCCTGACTTTC. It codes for CASSVAAGANVLTF.

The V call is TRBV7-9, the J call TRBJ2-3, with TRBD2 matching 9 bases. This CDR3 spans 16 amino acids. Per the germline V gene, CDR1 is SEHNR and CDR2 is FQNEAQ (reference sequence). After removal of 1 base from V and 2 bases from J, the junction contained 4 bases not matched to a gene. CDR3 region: CASSLGTSDFTDTQYF. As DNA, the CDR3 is TGTGCCAGCAGCTTAGGGACTAGCGATTTCACAGATACGCAGTATTTT. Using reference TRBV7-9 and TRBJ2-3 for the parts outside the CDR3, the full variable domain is DTGVSQNPRHKITKRGQNVTFRCDPISEHNRLYWYRQTLGQGPEFLTYFQNEAQLEKSRLLSDRFSAERPKGSFSTLEIQRTEQGDSAMYLCASSLGTSDFTDTQYFGPGTRLTVL.

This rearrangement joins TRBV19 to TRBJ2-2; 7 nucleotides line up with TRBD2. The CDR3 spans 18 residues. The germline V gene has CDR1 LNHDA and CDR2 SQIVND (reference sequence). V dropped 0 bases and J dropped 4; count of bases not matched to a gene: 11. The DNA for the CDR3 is TGTGCCAGTAGTATAGAGCGAGGTGCGGGAGTGGCCACCGGGGAGCTGTTTTTT. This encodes CASSIERGAGVATGELFF.

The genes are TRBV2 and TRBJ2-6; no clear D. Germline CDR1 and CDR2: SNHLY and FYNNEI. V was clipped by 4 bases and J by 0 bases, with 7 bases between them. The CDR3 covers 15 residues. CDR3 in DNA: TGTGCCAGCAGTGTACAGAACTCTGGGGCCAACGTCCTGACTTTC. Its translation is CASSVQNSGANVLTF.

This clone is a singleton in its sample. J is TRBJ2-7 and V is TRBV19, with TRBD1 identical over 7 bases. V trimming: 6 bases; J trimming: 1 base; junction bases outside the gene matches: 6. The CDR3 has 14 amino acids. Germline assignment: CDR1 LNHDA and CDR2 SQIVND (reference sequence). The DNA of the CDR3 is TGTGCCAGTAGCTCTGGGACAGCTTCCTACGAGCAGTACTTC. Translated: CASSSGTASYEQYF.

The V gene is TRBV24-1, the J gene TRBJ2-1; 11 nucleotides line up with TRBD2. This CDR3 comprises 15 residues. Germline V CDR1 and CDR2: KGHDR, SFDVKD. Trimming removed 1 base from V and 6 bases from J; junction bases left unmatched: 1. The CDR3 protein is CATSDLLAGVNEQFF. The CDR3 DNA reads TGTGCCACCAGTGATTTACTAGCGGGAGTCAATGAGCAGTTCTTC.

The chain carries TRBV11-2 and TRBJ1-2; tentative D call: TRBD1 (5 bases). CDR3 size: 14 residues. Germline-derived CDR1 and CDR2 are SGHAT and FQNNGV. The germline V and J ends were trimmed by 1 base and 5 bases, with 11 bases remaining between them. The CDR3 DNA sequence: TGTGCCAGCAGCTTAGCGCCGACAGCGTATGGCTACACCTTC. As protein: CASSLAPTAYGYTF.

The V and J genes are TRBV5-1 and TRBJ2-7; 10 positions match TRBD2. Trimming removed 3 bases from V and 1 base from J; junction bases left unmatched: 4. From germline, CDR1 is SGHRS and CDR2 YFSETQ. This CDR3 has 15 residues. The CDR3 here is CASSWASGSSYEQYF. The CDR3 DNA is TGCGCCAGCAGCTGGGCTAGCGGGAGTTCCTACGAGCAGTACTTC.

CDR3 sequence: CASSRSGALLGLSSYNEQFF. CDR3 coding DNA: TGTGCCAGCAGCAGAAGCGGGGCCCTCTTGGGATTAAGCTCCTACAATGAGCAGTTCTTC. The chain combines TRBV5-8 with TRBJ2-1, with TRBD2 matching 7 bases. Germline CDR1 SGHTS, CDR2 YDEGEE. The CDR3 has 20 amino acids. Trimming took 4 bases from V and 0 from J; bases not matched to a gene: 19.

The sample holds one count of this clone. The CDR3 DNA sequence: TGTGCCAGCAGCCAGGGGGCGGGAAGCACAGATACGCAGTATTTT. As protein: CASSQGAGSTDTQYF. The V gene is TRBV9, the J gene TRBJ2-3; 8 bases are a match to TRBD1. CDR3 length: 15 residues. V was pared by 4 bases and J by 0 bases, with 4 bases of the junction left unmatched. The germline V gene encodes CDR1 SGDLS and CDR2 YYNGEE.